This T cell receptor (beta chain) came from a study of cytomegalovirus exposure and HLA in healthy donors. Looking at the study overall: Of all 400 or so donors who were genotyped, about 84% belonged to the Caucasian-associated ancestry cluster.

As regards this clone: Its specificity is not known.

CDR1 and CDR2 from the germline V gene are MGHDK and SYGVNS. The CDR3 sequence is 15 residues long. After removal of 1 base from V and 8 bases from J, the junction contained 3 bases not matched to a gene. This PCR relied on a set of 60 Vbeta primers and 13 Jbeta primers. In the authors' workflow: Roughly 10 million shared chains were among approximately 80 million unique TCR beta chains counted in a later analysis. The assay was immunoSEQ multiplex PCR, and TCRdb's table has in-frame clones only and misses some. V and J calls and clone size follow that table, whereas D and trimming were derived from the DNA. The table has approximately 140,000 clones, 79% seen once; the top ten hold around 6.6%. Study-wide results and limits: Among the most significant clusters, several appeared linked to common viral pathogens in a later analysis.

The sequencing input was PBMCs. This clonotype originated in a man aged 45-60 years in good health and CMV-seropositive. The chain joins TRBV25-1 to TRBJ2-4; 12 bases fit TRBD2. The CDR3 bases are TGTGCCAGCAGTGAATGGGCTAGCGGGAGGGACATTCAGTACTTC. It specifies CASSEWASGRDIQYF.